This T cell receptor (beta chain) was captured by sequencing in a study of blood T cells in healthy people across ages. Total RNA was isolated from each sample in quantities of at least 5 micrograms. Turning to this clonotype: Its specificity is unknown.

Germline CDR1 SGHAT, CDR2 FQNNGV. With 2 bases clipped from V and 0 bases from J, the junction kept 5 bases outside the gene matches. This CDR3 spans 18 amino acids. A second PCR, run for about 7 to 12 cycles, used a sample-barcoded 5' primer plus a J-beta primer mix. Each cDNA was tagged by a template-switch adaptor containing 12 random nucleotides. TCRdb reprocessed the 5' RACE reads with MiXCR, giving one entry per CDR3 protein. The top ten hold around 21% of the sample, which has hundreds of thousands of distinct CDR3 sequences, under 45% seen once. Study results and limitations: Measured against age, TCR beta diversity per million T cells decreased in a roughly linear manner.

Sequenced input: blood. The sequence was obtained from a man aged 60 to 69 in good health. The chain employs TRBV11-2 and TRBJ2-1; 12 bases agree with TRBD2. The CDR3 nucleotides are TGTGCCAGCAGCTTAATGACTAGCGGGGGAAGCTCCTACAATGAGCAGTTCTTC. Its protein product is CASSLMTSGGSSYNEQFF. The full variable domain, in which reference TRBV11-2 and TRBJ2-1 provide the parts outside the CDR3, is EAGVAQSPRYKIIEKRQSVAFWCNPISGHATLYWYQQILGQGPKLLIQFQNNGVVDDSQLPKDRFSAERLKGVDSTLKIQPAKLEDSAVYLCASSLMTSGGSSYNEQFFGPGTRLTVL.